This is a list of T cell receptor beta chains from one sample in a study of human versus mouse CDR3 diversity and MHC coevolution. Profiled with immunoSEQ multiplex PCR; TCRdb holds only in-frame clones, not every one. Among about 83,000 clones listed, 85% to 95% were seen once. The sample consisted of naive CD4+ T cells from blood. Receptors originate from a person aged 25 to 75 in good health. Both conserved end residues are part of each CDR3. D genes are given only for firm matches. Expanded clones are given a class, and other clones once, few, many or no size at all.

d_gene: TRBD1; v_gene: TRBV5-1; j_gene: TRBJ1-3; abundance: NA; CDR3nt: TGCGCCAGCAGCTTACAGGGGACTGGAAACACCATATATTTT; CDR3aa: CASSLQGTGNTIYF
d_gene: NA; v_gene: TRBV9; j_gene: TRBJ2-7; abundance: NA; CDR3nt: TGTGCCAGCAGCCCCCCGGACAGCTTCTACGAGCAGTACTTC; CDR3aa: CASSPPDSFYEQYF
d_gene: TRBD2; v_gene: TRBV6-5; j_gene: TRBJ2-5; abundance: NA; CDR3nt: TGTGCCAGCAGTTACGGACTAGCGGGTCGAGAGACCCAGTACTTC; CDR3aa: CASSYGLAGRETQYF
d_gene: TRBD1; v_gene: TRBV5-1; j_gene: TRBJ2-3; abundance: NA; CDR3nt: TGCGCCAGCAGCTCCCACCCGGGACAGGGGGCAGATACGCAGTATTTT; CDR3aa: CASSSHPGQGADTQYF
d_gene: NA; v_gene: TRBV19; j_gene: TRBJ1-3; abundance: NA; CDR3nt: TGTGCCAGTACCGAAAAGGGGAATAGACTCTCTGGAAACACCATATATTTT; CDR3aa: CASTEKGNRLSGNTIYF
d_gene: NA; v_gene: TRBV28; j_gene: TRBJ2-5; abundance: NA; CDR3nt: TGTGCCAGCAGCCTAAGGACTGGCCACCAAGAGACCCAGTACTTC; CDR3aa: CASSLRTGHQETQYF
d_gene: TRBD1; v_gene: TRBV30; j_gene: TRBJ1-1; abundance: once; CDR3nt: TGTGCCTGGAGTGTACACGACAGGGGGCCGCCGCTGGCTGAAGCTTTCTTT; CDR3aa: CAWSVHDRGPPLAEAFF
d_gene: TRBD2; v_gene: TRBV30; j_gene: TRBJ2-3; abundance: NA; CDR3nt: TGTGCCTGGAGCTCCGGGACTAGCGGGAGAGCAGATACGCAGTATTTT; CDR3aa: CAWSSGTSGRADTQYF
d_gene: TRBD2; v_gene: TRBV30; j_gene: TRBJ2-1; abundance: NA; CDR3nt: TGTGCCTGGAGCCTCCGGGCGGGGGGGGTCGATGAGCAGTTCTTC; CDR3aa: CAWSLRAGGVDEQFF
d_gene: TRBD2; v_gene: TRBV5-1; j_gene: TRBJ2-3; abundance: NA; CDR3nt: TGCGCCAGCAAATCTGGCGGGAGACCAGATACGCAGTATTTT; CDR3aa: CASKSGGRPDTQYF
d_gene: TRBD2; v_gene: TRBV5-4; j_gene: TRBJ2-1; abundance: NA; CDR3nt: TGTGCCAGCAGCTTTCGACTAGCTGGGGACAATGAGCAGTTCTTC; CDR3aa: CASSFRLAGDNEQFF
d_gene: TRBD2; v_gene: TRBV5-1; j_gene: TRBJ2-5; abundance: NA; CDR3nt: TGCGCCAGCAGCTTCAGCGGGAGGGGAGATGAGACCCAGTACTTC; CDR3aa: CASSFSGRGDETQYF
d_gene: NA; v_gene: TRBV2; j_gene: TRBJ1-2; abundance: NA; CDR3nt: TGTGCCAGCACCCAGGGCGTCGGATCTAACTATGGCTACACCTTC; CDR3aa: CASTQGVGSNYGYTF
d_gene: NA; v_gene: TRBV5-1; j_gene: TRBJ2-7; abundance: NA; CDR3nt: TGCGCCAGCAGCTTCGACAGAAGCTACGAGCAGTACTTC; CDR3aa: CASSFDRSYEQYF
d_gene: TRBD1; v_gene: TRBV11-2; j_gene: TRBJ1-1; abundance: NA; CDR3nt: TGTGCCAGCACCGGGGACAGGGTGAACACTGAAGCTTTCTTT; CDR3aa: CASTGDRVNTEAFF
d_gene: NA; v_gene: TRBV5-4; j_gene: TRBJ1-2; abundance: NA; CDR3nt: TGTGCCAGCATTTCCAGGGGCGGCTATGGCTACACCTTC; CDR3aa: CASISRGGYGYTF
d_gene: NA; v_gene: TRBV2; j_gene: TRBJ1-6; abundance: NA; CDR3nt: TGTGCCAGCAGTTCCTATCTTGCTCTGAATTCACCCCTCCACTTT; CDR3aa: CASSSYLALNSPLHF
d_gene: NA; v_gene: TRBV4-1; j_gene: TRBJ2-1; abundance: NA; CDR3nt: TGCGCCAGCAGCCCCCTGGTCACCGGGACTGACAATGAGCAGTTCTTC; CDR3aa: CASSPLVTGTDNEQFF
d_gene: TRBD2; v_gene: TRBV7-9; j_gene: TRBJ2-6; abundance: NA; CDR3nt: TGTGCCAGCAGCTTAGGCGGGGGAAGGGCCAACGTCCTGACTTTC; CDR3aa: CASSLGGGRANVLTF
d_gene: NA; v_gene: TRBV4-2; j_gene: TRBJ1-1; abundance: NA; CDR3nt: TGTGCCAGCAGCAGGGGAGGAGGAACTGAAGCTTTCTTT; CDR3aa: CASSRGGGTEAFF
d_gene: NA; v_gene: TRBV28; j_gene: TRBJ1-2; abundance: once; CDR3nt: TGTGCCAGCAGTTCTCACTTAATGGACAGCCGGGACACCTTC; CDR3aa: CASSSHLMDSRDTF
d_gene: NA; v_gene: TRBV18; j_gene: TRBJ1-3; abundance: once; CDR3nt: TGTGCCAGCTCACCACCGCCATACAGGGATTCTACGGGAACTGGAAACACCATATATTTT; CDR3aa: CASSPPPYRDSTGTGNTIYF
d_gene: NA; v_gene: TRBV10-3; j_gene: TRBJ1-6; abundance: NA; CDR3nt: TGTGCCATCAGTGAGTCCCCCGGGTCTGCTTCACCCCTCCACTTT; CDR3aa: CAISESPGSASPLHF
d_gene: NA; v_gene: TRBV4-1; j_gene: TRBJ2-5; abundance: NA; CDR3nt: TGCGCCAGCAGCCGTCTGGGCGGGGAGACCCAGTACTTC; CDR3aa: CASSRLGGETQYF
d_gene: NA; v_gene: TRBV19; j_gene: TRBJ1-1; abundance: few; CDR3nt: TGTGCCACCCTTACCTGGGCGAACACTGAAGCTTTCTTT; CDR3aa: CATLTWANTEAFF
d_gene: TRBD1; v_gene: TRBV6-5; j_gene: TRBJ2-1; abundance: NA; CDR3nt: TGTGCCAGCAGGGAGGACAGGGGGACTTACAATGAGCAGTTCTTC; CDR3aa: CASREDRGTYNEQFF
d_gene: TRBD1; v_gene: TRBV28; j_gene: TRBJ1-5; abundance: NA; CDR3nt: TGTGCCAGCAGTCGGGACAGCCTGAATCAGCCCCAGCATTTT; CDR3aa: CASSRDSLNQPQHF
d_gene: NA; v_gene: TRBV27; j_gene: TRBJ1-1; abundance: NA; CDR3nt: TGTGCCAGCAGTTTCTACCTGAACACTGAAGCTTTCTTT; CDR3aa: CASSFYLNTEAFF
d_gene: NA; v_gene: TRBV2; j_gene: TRBJ1-2; abundance: NA; CDR3nt: TGTGCCAGCAGTCCCGACCGAGGTGGTGGCTATGGCTACACCTTC; CDR3aa: CASSPDRGGGYGYTF
d_gene: NA; v_gene: TRBV10-1; j_gene: TRBJ2-7; abundance: NA; CDR3nt: TGCGCCAGCAGTGATCCCTCGGGTGGTACCTACGAGCAGTACTTC; CDR3aa: CASSDPSGGTYEQYF
d_gene: NA; v_gene: TRBV2; j_gene: TRBJ2-1; abundance: NA; CDR3nt: TGTGCCAGCAGCGCTAGACTAGAGCCGGTCCTTGAGCAGTTCTTC; CDR3aa: CASSARLEPVLEQFF
d_gene: NA; v_gene: TRBV6-4; j_gene: TRBJ2-3; abundance: NA; CDR3nt: TGTGCCAGCAGTGACCAGGGGCGGACAGATACGCAGTATTTT; CDR3aa: CASSDQGRTDTQYF
d_gene: NA; v_gene: TRBV11-2; j_gene: TRBJ2-7; abundance: NA; CDR3nt: TGTGCCAGCAGCTTAGATCGTACCCTTTTGGCTGACTACGAGCAGTACTTC; CDR3aa: CASSLDRTLLADYEQYF
d_gene: TRBD2; v_gene: TRBV19; j_gene: TRBJ2-7; abundance: NA; CDR3nt: TGTGCCAGTAGTAAGGGGACTAGCGGCTCCTACGAGCAGTACTTC; CDR3aa: CASSKGTSGSYEQYF
d_gene: NA; v_gene: TRBV27; j_gene: TRBJ1-6; abundance: NA; CDR3nt: TGTGCCAGCAGTTTCGACAGTGCGAATTCACCCCTCCACTTT; CDR3aa: CASSFDSANSPLHF
d_gene: NA; v_gene: TRBV10-3; j_gene: TRBJ1-4; abundance: NA; CDR3nt: TGTGCCATCAGCGGGGGGTTAGGAGAAAAACTGTTTTTT; CDR3aa: CAISGGLGEKLFF
d_gene: TRBD1; v_gene: TRBV6-5; j_gene: TRBJ1-2; abundance: NA; CDR3nt: TGTGCCAGCAGGGAGGGGGCGAACTATGGCTACACCTTC; CDR3aa: CASREGANYGYTF
d_gene: TRBD1; v_gene: TRBV13; j_gene: TRBJ1-1; abundance: NA; CDR3nt: TGTGCCAGCAGCCCCCTACCAAACTGGACAGGGAACACTGAAGCTTTCTTT; CDR3aa: CASSPLPNWTGNTEAFF
d_gene: TRBD2; v_gene: TRBV10-1; j_gene: TRBJ2-1; abundance: NA; CDR3nt: TGCGCCAGCTCTTCCGGCGGGACTAGCCCCTATGAGCAGTTCTTC; CDR3aa: CASSSGGTSPYEQFF
d_gene: NA; v_gene: TRBV4-2; j_gene: TRBJ2-4; abundance: NA; CDR3nt: TGTGCCAGCAGCCAAGCTGGTTACGGGGATCTAGCCAAAAACATTCAGTACTTC; CDR3aa: CASSQAGYGDLAKNIQYF
d_gene: NA; v_gene: TRBV7-9; j_gene: TRBJ1-2; abundance: once; CDR3nt: TGTGCCAGCAGCTTAACAGGACCCTATGGCTACACCTTC; CDR3aa: CASSLTGPYGYTF
d_gene: TRBD2; v_gene: TRBV6-4; j_gene: TRBJ2-1; abundance: NA; CDR3nt: TGTGCCAGCAGTGTCGACGGGACTAGCGGGAGAGGGCAGTTCTTC; CDR3aa: CASSVDGTSGRGQFF
d_gene: NA; v_gene: TRBV28; j_gene: TRBJ1-5; abundance: NA; CDR3nt: TGTGCCAGCAGCCGCTCAGGGAATCAGCCCCAGCATTTT; CDR3aa: CASSRSGNQPQHF
d_gene: TRBD1; v_gene: TRBV5-4; j_gene: TRBJ2-5; abundance: NA; CDR3nt: TGTGCCAGCCACTCATCCGGGACAGGCGGAGAGACCCAGTACTTC; CDR3aa: CASHSSGTGGETQYF
d_gene: NA; v_gene: TRBV28; j_gene: TRBJ1-3; abundance: few; CDR3nt: TGTGCCAGCAGGTGGCCGGGGTCGTTGGGAAACACCATATATTTT; CDR3aa: CASRWPGSLGNTIYF
d_gene: NA; v_gene: TRBV7-2; j_gene: TRBJ1-2; abundance: NA; CDR3nt: TGTGCCAGCAGCTTAGCCGCGGTCCAGACCTATGGCTACACCTTC; CDR3aa: CASSLAAVQTYGYTF
d_gene: NA; v_gene: TRBV27; j_gene: TRBJ2-5; abundance: NA; CDR3nt: TGTGCCAGCAGTTTACGAGGTCAACCCGGCGAGACCCAGTACTTC; CDR3aa: CASSLRGQPGETQYF
d_gene: TRBD2; v_gene: TRBV9; j_gene: TRBJ2-2; abundance: NA; CDR3nt: TGTGCCAGCAGCGCTCTAGCGGGATCGGGGGAGCTGTTTTTT; CDR3aa: CASSALAGSGELFF
d_gene: NA; v_gene: TRBV27; j_gene: TRBJ1-3; abundance: NA; CDR3nt: TGTGCCAGCAGTTTTAGTTGGAGCTCTGGAAACACCATATATTTT; CDR3aa: CASSFSWSSGNTIYF
d_gene: NA; v_gene: TRBV2; j_gene: TRBJ1-5; abundance: NA; CDR3nt: TGTGCCAGCACCCTTTTAGGGGCAAGGCAGCCCCAGCATTTT; CDR3aa: CASTLLGARQPQHF
d_gene: NA; v_gene: TRBV9; j_gene: TRBJ2-2; abundance: NA; CDR3nt: TGTGCCAGCAGCACCCGACCGGGACCGGGGGCCGGGGAGCTGTTTTTT; CDR3aa: CASSTRPGPGAGELFF
d_gene: NA; v_gene: TRBV28; j_gene: TRBJ1-4; abundance: NA; CDR3nt: TGTGCCAGCAGTTTTGGAGCGGTTAATGAAAAACTGTTTTTT; CDR3aa: CASSFGAVNEKLFF
d_gene: TRBD2; v_gene: TRBV18; j_gene: TRBJ2-1; abundance: NA; CDR3nt: TGTGCCAGCTCACCAAGAGAGGCGGGAGAAGGCCACAATGAGCAGTTCTTC; CDR3aa: CASSPREAGEGHNEQFF
d_gene: NA; v_gene: TRBV2; j_gene: TRBJ1-4; abundance: NA; CDR3nt: TGTGCCAGCAGAGACAGATACCAATCTAATGAAAAACTGTTTTTT; CDR3aa: CASRDRYQSNEKLFF
d_gene: NA; v_gene: TRBV28; j_gene: TRBJ1-4; abundance: NA; CDR3nt: TGTGCCAGCGGACTTCCAAATGAAAAACTGTTTTTT; CDR3aa: CASGLPNEKLFF
d_gene: TRBD2; v_gene: TRBV5-4; j_gene: TRBJ2-1; abundance: NA; CDR3nt: TGTGCCAGCAGCCCAGGTCCGGGAGGGCCCGATGAGCAGTTCTTC; CDR3aa: CASSPGPGGPDEQFF
d_gene: NA; v_gene: TRBV2; j_gene: TRBJ1-2; abundance: NA; CDR3nt: TGTGCCAGCAGTCCGGAGTCTACACTGCGGGGCTACACCTTC; CDR3aa: CASSPESTLRGYTF
d_gene: TRBD1; v_gene: TRBV6-6; j_gene: TRBJ2-3; abundance: NA; CDR3nt: TGTGCCAGCAGTTACCGGACAGGCGTGGCAGATACGCAGTATTTT; CDR3aa: CASSYRTGVADTQYF
d_gene: TRBD2; v_gene: TRBV28; j_gene: TRBJ2-3; abundance: NA; CDR3nt: TGTGCCAGCAGTCTGTGGGGGGGTACGCAGTATTTT; CDR3aa: CASSLWGGTQYF
d_gene: NA; v_gene: TRBV5-1; j_gene: TRBJ1-2; abundance: NA; CDR3nt: TGCGCCAGCAGCTTTTCATCTGAGAGGGACTATGGCTACACCTTC; CDR3aa: CASSFSSERDYGYTF